The rows below give T cell receptor beta chains drawn from one sample of a study of PD-1 blockade in classical Hodgkin lymphoma. Some clones are missing from TCRdb's copy, which holds only in-frame ones; the method was immunoSEQ multiplex PCR. This table holds tens of thousands of clones, more than 75% found once. The sample was peripheral blood mononuclear cells (PBMCs). All receptors come from a human donor with classical Hodgkin lymphoma. Each CDR3 is given with its conserved first and last residue. Each record gives: D gene, V gene, clone size, CDR3 length, J gene, CDR3 DNA, CDR3 protein. The D gene is left open where the match is weak. Clone size is given for some rows only: seen once, a few or many times, or a class if the clone is expanded.

.	TRBV29-1	.	10	TRBJ2-1	TGCAGCGTTGAATCTGGGGAGCAGTTCTTC	CSVESGEQFF
TRBD1	TRBV28	.	15	TRBJ1-5	TGTGCCAGCAGTGAGCTCGGACAGGGAAATCAGCCCCAGCATTTT	CASSELGQGNQPQHF
.	TRBV7-8	.	15	TRBJ2-6	TGTGCCAGCAGCCAGGGAGTGGCCGGGGCCAACGTCCTGACTTTC	CASSQGVAGANVLTF
.	TRBV6-1	few	14	TRBJ1-2	TGTGCCAGCAGTGAAGCGACGACAGGTGGCGGCTACACCTTC	CASSEATTGGGYTF
TRBD2	TRBV7-8	.	18	TRBJ2-3	TGTGCCAGCAGCTTACTCATTCTTAGCGGGTCTAGCACAGATACGCAGTATTTT	CASSLLILSGSSTDTQYF
.	TRBV9	.	19	TRBJ1-2	TGTGCCAGCAGCGTAGCCGGAGGGTCGGACCCTAGGTCCTACTATGGCTACACCTTC	CASSVAGGSDPRSYYGYTF
.	TRBV5-5	.	15	TRBJ2-7	TGTGCCAGCAGCTCCGGGCCAGATTACCCCTACGAGCAGTACTTC	CASSSGPDYPYEQYF
TRBD2	TRBV30	.	14	TRBJ2-1	TGTGCCTGGAGACTAGCGGGAGCGGTTGGGGAGCAGTTCTTC	CAWRLAGAVGEQFF
.	TRBV11-3	.	13	TRBJ1-3	TGTGCCAGCAGCCACAGCTCTGGAAACACCATATATTTT	CASSHSSGNTIYF
TRBD2	TRBV28	.	18	TRBJ2-1	TGTGCCAGCAGGAGCTCGGGACTAGCGGGAGGACCCTACAATGAGCAGTTCTTC	CASRSSGLAGGPYNEQFF
TRBD1	TRBV5-1	once	13	TRBJ1-2	TGCGCCAGCAGCTCGACAGGGAACTATGGCTACACCTTC	CASSSTGNYGYTF
.	TRBV14	.	20	TRBJ2-1	TGTGCCAGCAGCCAACTCGGTGGGGGTCGATGGGGGTCCAGGCACAATGAGCAGTTCTTC	CASSQLGGGRWGSRHNEQFF
TRBD2	TRBV6-5	.	14	TRBJ2-1	TGTGCCAGTGGTAGCGGGAGAGGAGGGAATGAGCAGTTCTTC	CASGSGRGGNEQFF
TRBD2	TRBV7-9	.	16	TRBJ2-1	TGTGCCAGCAGCCATTCCGGGACTAGCGCCTACAATGAGCAGTTCTTC	CASSHSGTSAYNEQFF
.	TRBV10-1	.	13	TRBJ2-1	TGCGCCACCGTTCACCCGGCAGGCAATGAGCAGTTCTTC	CATVHPAGNEQFF
.	TRBV5-8	.	14	TRBJ1-1	TGTGCCAGCAGCTTACGGACAGAGAGGGCTGAAGCTTTCTTT	CASSLRTERAEAFF
.	TRBV6-1	once	16	TRBJ1-2	TGTGCCAGCAGTGAAGAGCCCGGGGCCTCGGGCGGCGGCTACACCTTC	CASSEEPGASGGGYTF
TRBD2	TRBV27	.	18	TRBJ2-7	TGTGCCAGCAAGGTTAGGACGGGACTAGCGGGAGGAGCCTACGAGCAGTACTTC	CASKVRTGLAGGAYEQYF
.	TRBV5-4	.	15	TRBJ2-5	TGTGCCAGCAGCTTGTTTGGAGGAACATGGGAGACCCAGTACTTC	CASSLFGGTWETQYF
.	TRBV27	few	14	TRBJ2-1	TGTGCCAGCAGCACCTCAGATGATGTATTGGAGCAGTTCTTC	CASSTSDDVLEQFF
TRBD1	TRBV2	.	13	TRBJ1-2	TGTGCCAGCGGGACAGGGGGAAACTATGGCTACACCTTC	CASGTGGNYGYTF
.	TRBV5-5	.	15	TRBJ1-1	TGTGCCAGCAGCTCCCTATGGCAGGCGGATACTGAAGCTTTCTTT	CASSSLWQADTEAFF
TRBD1	TRBV6-8	.	16	TRBJ1-4	TGTGCCAGCAGTTACGAGGGGACAGGGGGTAAGGAAAAACTGTTTTTT	CASSYEGTGGKEKLFF
TRBD1	TRBV27	.	15	TRBJ2-7	TGTGCCAGCAGTCTCGCCGGGACAGAACCCTACGAGCAGTACTTC	CASSLAGTEPYEQYF
.	TRBV11-3	.	15	TRBJ2-1	TGTGCCAGCAGCCCCCGGGGAAGCTCCTACAATGAGCAGTTCTTC	CASSPRGSSYNEQFF
.	TRBV28	.	16	TRBJ1-5	TGTGCCAGCAGTTTACTGGGGGGGGTGGTGGATCAGCCCCAGCATTTT	CASSLLGGVVDQPQHF
.	TRBV7-9	.	15	TRBJ2-1	TGTGCCAGCAGCATTCCCCCGGTGTCTAGGAATGAGCAGTTCTTC	CASSIPPVSRNEQFF
TRBD2	TRBV2	.	15	TRBJ2-5	TGTGCCAGCCGAAGGGGTGGGGGACTAGAGGGGACCCAGTACTTC	CASRRGGGLEGTQYF
.	TRBV11-3	.	15	TRBJ1-1	TGTGCCAGCAGCGAAAACGGGGAGGTAGGGACTGAAGCTTTCTTT	CASSENGEVGTEAFF
TRBD1	TRBV10-3	.	14	TRBJ2-2	TGTGCCATCAGCGCTGACAGGGGAACCGGGGAGCTGTTTTTT	CAISADRGTGELFF
.	TRBV19	.	14	TRBJ1-5	TGTGCCAGTAGTATCAATCGGGTCAATCAGCCCCAGCATTTT	CASSINRVNQPQHF
.	TRBV6-4	.	15	TRBJ2-2	TGTGCCAGCAGTCCTACAGCGGGGAACACCGGGGAGCTGTTTTTT	CASSPTAGNTGELFF
.	TRBV2	.	14	TRBJ2-3	TGTGCCAGCATCTTACAGGTTAGCACAGATACGCAGTATTTT	CASILQVSTDTQYF
.	TRBV29-1	few	12	TRBJ1-1	TGCAGCTACAGGGATATGAACACTGAAGCTTTCTTT	CSYRDMNTEAFF
.	TRBV19	.	13	TRBJ2-1	TGTGCCAGTAGTATTGGGCCCACCCGTCAATGGATCTTC	CASSIGPTRQWIF
TRBD2	TRBV28	.	15	TRBJ2-1	TGTGCCAGCAGTTCCGGACTAGCGGGTGACAATGAGCAGTTCTTC	CASSSGLAGDNEQFF
.	TRBV2	.	15	TRBJ2-1	TGTGCCAGCAGTCTCTCGTTGGCCGCCTGCAATGAGCAGTTCTTC	CASSLSLAACNEQFF
.	TRBV18	once	15	TRBJ2-2	TGTGCCAGCTCACCACTGCCTGCCAGCACCGGGGAGCTGTTTTTT	CASSPLPASTGELFF
.	TRBV5-8	.	13	TRBJ1-4	TGTGCCAGCAGGCCGAGACAGGAGGAAAAACTGTTTTTT	CASRPRQEEKLFF
.	TRBV15	.	16	TRBJ1-3	TGTGCCACCAGCAGAGACAGGGGTGTATTTGGAAACACCATATATTTT	CATSRDRGVFGNTIYF
.	TRBV11-2	.	18	TRBJ1-1	TGTGCCAGCAGCTTACGGAGGGGGGGCCCTACCATGAACACTGAAGCTTTCTTT	CASSLRRGGPTMNTEAFF
TRBD2	TRBV6-1	.	16	TRBJ2-3	TGTGCCAGCAGTGACTTCGGGACTAGCGGGCAAGATACGCAGTATTTT	CASSDFGTSGQDTQYF
.	TRBV30	.	15	TRBJ1-4	TGTGCCTGGAGAACCGAGACAGCAACTAATGAAAAACTGTTTTTT	CAWRTETATNEKLFF
.	TRBV4-1	.	15	TRBJ2-3	TGCGCCAGCAGCCAAGTTCACTTGGGGACAGATACGCAGTATTTT	CASSQVHLGTDTQYF
.	TRBV27	.	14	TRBJ2-3	TGTGCCAGCGGCGAGATGTGGGGGGCAGATACGCAGTATTTT	CASGEMWGADTQYF
.	TRBV7-2	.	15	TRBJ1-5	TGTGCCAGCAGCCCCGTCGGAGGAGATAATCAGCCCCAGCATTTT	CASSPVGGDNQPQHF
.	TRBV5-1	once	13	TRBJ2-1	TGCGCCAGCAGCTTCTACCTTGGGAATGAGCAGTTCTTC	CASSFYLGNEQFF
TRBD2	TRBV27	.	13	TRBJ2-7	TGTGCCAGCAGTTTATTTGGGACTAACGAGCAGTACTTC	CASSLFGTNEQYF
TRBD1	TRBV6-6	.	14	TRBJ2-1	TGTGCCAGCAGCCCCGGGACAGCAAACAATGAGCAGTTCTTC	CASSPGTANNEQFF
.	TRBV7-3	.	18	TRBJ1-3	TGTGCCAGCAGCTTAAACGGTCCAACGGCGAGCTCTGGAAACACCATATATTTT	CASSLNGPTASSGNTIYF
.	TRBV6-5	.	15	TRBJ2-2	TGTGCCAGCAGTCCCGGGGAGGGGGGCTCCGGGGAGCTGTTTTTT	CASSPGEGGSGELFF
TRBD2	TRBV28	.	16	TRBJ2-2	TGTGCCAGCAGACGTCTAGCGGGAGGGTTCTCCGGGGAGCTGTTTTTT	CASRRLAGGFSGELFF
TRBD1	TRBV2	.	15	TRBJ1-2	TGTGCCAGCAGTGTAGACAGGGGAGCTAACTATGGCTACACCTTC	CASSVDRGANYGYTF
TRBD2	TRBV6-5	.	14	TRBJ2-3	TGTGCCAGCAGAGCGGGAGGGCCCCCAGATACGCAGTATTTT	CASRAGGPPDTQYF
.	TRBV7-3	.	15	TRBJ2-7	TGTGCCAGCAGCCGGGCGGGGGCCTCCTCCTACGAGCAGTACTTC	CASSRAGASSYEQYF
.	TRBV9	.	15	TRBJ2-2	TGTGCCAGCAGCGTAGTGTCAGACCGAACCGGGGAGCTGTTTTTT	CASSVVSDRTGELFF
TRBD1	TRBV7-9	.	16	TRBJ1-2	TGTGCCAGCAGCCCCTTAAAAGGGACAGGAGACTATGGCTACACCTTC	CASSPLKGTGDYGYTF